This entry lists 13 T cell receptor beta chains sequenced from one sample in a study of shared T cell receptors in the human thymus. Data came from immunoSEQ multiplex PCR; TCRdb stores just in-frame clones and leaves some out. The sample shows hundreds of thousands of clones, around nine tenths of them seen only once. These data were also filed under a second study, of human thymus T cells.

Sequencing input: thymocytes. These receptors were taken from a boy under three years old with a congenital heart defect.

The genes are TRBV29-1 and TRBJ2-7, with 7 bases identical to TRBD2. The CDR3 extends over 14 amino acids. Germline V gene sequence: CDR1 SQVTM, CDR2 ANQGSEA. The V and J ends lost 2 bases and 5 bases, in that order; junction bases with no gene match: 9. CDR3 amino acids: CSVESGRETHEQYF. CDR3 DNA sequence: TGCAGCGTTGAATCTGGGAGGGAAACCCACGAGCAGTACTTC.

The rearrangement uses TRBV4-3 and TRBJ2-1; D perhaps matches TRBD2 (5 bases). The CDR3 contains 16 residues. Germline CDR1 and CDR2: LGHNA and YSLEER. Trimming left V 4 bases short and J 10 bases short, with 23 bases between. CDR3 sequence (DNA): TGCGCCAGCAGCCGAATGACTAAACAAAGGGTCGGCGAGCAGTTCTTC. It encodes CASSRMTKQRVGEQFF.

The chain combines TRBV7-9 with TRBJ2-7, with D hard to call. The V end was cut by 1 base, the J end by 0 bases, with 7 bases between. From germline, CDR1 is SEHNR and CDR2 FQNEAQ (reference sequence). The CDR3 consists of 14 residues. CDR3 region: CASSLDSTSYEQYF. DNA of the CDR3: TGTGCCAGCAGCTTAGACAGCACCTCCTACGAGCAGTACTTC.

This clone appeared a single time. V is TRBV29-1 and J is TRBJ2-7; 7 bases are shared with TRBD2. Per germline, CDR1 SQVTM and CDR2 ANQGSEA. This CDR3 spans 14 amino acids. Trimming cost V 3 bases and J 7 bases; bases outside gene matches: 12. The CDR3 is CSVEPAGPVREQYF. The CDR3 DNA reads as TGCAGCGTTGAGCCAGCGGGGCCCGTACGGGAGCAGTACTTC.

This sequence joins TRBV27 and TRBJ1-3; D call uncertain. The CDR3 has 13 amino acids. V was trimmed by 8 bases and J by 0 bases, leaving 8 bases between them. The germline V gene has CDR1 MNHEY and CDR2 SMNVEV (reference sequence). The CDR3: CASPCSSGNTIYF. DNA for the CDR3: TGTGCCAGCCCTTGTTCCTCTGGAAACACCATATATTTT.

This sequence joins TRBV5-8 and TRBJ1-5, with no clear D. Looked up from germline, CDR1 is SGHTS and CDR2 is YDEGEE. V was pared by 2 bases and J by 5 bases, with 5 bases between. The CDR3 consists of 12 residues. CDR3 sequence (DNA): TGTGCCAGCAGCTTAGAGGATCAGCCCCAGCATTTT. Its protein is CASSLEDQPQHF.

The rearrangement links TRBV15 to TRBJ2-1; TRBD2 might be the D (5 bases). CDR1 is LNHNV, CDR2 YYDKDF, per germline (reference sequence). The V and J ends lost 1 base and 9 bases respectively, with 19 bases between them. This CDR3 has 16 residues. For the CDR3, the DNA is TGTGCCACCAGCAGAGTAGGACGGGAAGGGCACGGTGAGCAGTTCTTC. This sequence encodes CATSRVGREGHGEQFF.

This clone showed up just a few times. The chain carries TRBV28 and TRBJ2-2, with D unresolved. Germline loops: CDR1 MDHEN, CDR2 SYDVKM. Trimming took off 5 bases at V and 4 bases at J, with 11 bases between the two ends. The length of the CDR3 is 14 residues. Here the CDR3 DNA reads TGTGCCAGCAGTCCCGGTGGTAGCACCGGGGAGCTGTTTTTT. Translation gives CASSPGGSTGELFF.

The chain recombines TRBV7-9 with TRBJ1-5, with D tentatively TRBD1 (5 bases). Germline assignment: CDR1 SEHNR and CDR2 FQNEAQ (reference sequence). There are 14 residues in the CDR3. Trimming shortened V by 4 bases and J by 5 bases, and 12 bases separated the two germline ends. For the CDR3, the DNA is TGTGCCAGCAGCTCGAGCAGGGAGGATCAGCCCCAGCATTTT. This sequence encodes CASSSSREDQPQHF. Complete variable domain (other parts from reference TRBV7-9 and TRBJ1-5): DTGVSQNPRHKITKRGQNVTFRCDPISEHNRLYWYRQTLGQGPEFLTYFQNEAQLEKSRLLSDRFSAERPKGSFSTLEIQRTEQGDSAMYLCASSSSREDQPQHFGDGTRLSIL.

J is TRBJ2-7 and V is TRBV19; D possibly corresponds to TRBD2 (7 bases). The CDR3 consists of 16 residues. The V end lost 5 bases, the J end lost 0 bases, and 17 bases lay between the germline ends. The germline CDR1 and CDR2 sequences are LNHDA and SQIVND (reference sequence). For the CDR3, the DNA is TGTGCCAGTAGTCCACGGGGGGCAAACCCCTCCTACGAGCAGTACTTC. Amino acids: CASSPRGANPSYEQYF.

V and J are TRBV19 and TRBJ2-3; D is unclear. Germline CDR1 reads LNHDA; CDR2 reads SQIVND (reference sequence). Between the trimmed V and J ends, which lost 7 bases and 1 base, there was a span of 6 bases. The CDR3 covers 12 residues. CDR3 amino acids: CASMGGTDTQYF. The DNA of the CDR3 is TGTGCCAGTATGGGCGGCACAGATACGCAGTATTTT.

The V and J genes are TRBV25-1 and TRBJ2-7, with 12 bases aligning to TRBD2. V was clipped by 6 bases and J by 1 base; unmatched bases: 13. The CDR3 length is 18 residues. The germline V gene encodes CDR1 MGHDK and CDR2 SYGVNS. The CDR3 spells CASRASGRAFFPSYEQYF. CDR3 DNA sequence: TGTGCCAGCAGGGCTAGCGGGAGGGCCTTTTTCCCATCCTACGAGCAGTACTTC.

The chain recombines TRBV19 with TRBJ1-2; 8 bases agree with TRBD1. The CDR3 loop spans 15 amino acids. The J segment lost 2 bases and the V segment lost 6 bases, leaving 8 bases of the junction unmatched. Germline-derived CDR1 and CDR2 are LNHDA and SQIVND (reference sequence). CDR3 residues: CASSPRTGRNYGYTF. CDR3 in DNA: TGTGCCAGTAGCCCTCGGACAGGGAGGAACTATGGCTACACCTTC.